This TCR beta chain stems from a study of T cells in Graves' hyperthyroidism and ophthalmopathy. Study-level findings and limits: Blood held most thyroid clonotypes expanded above 0.001 frequency. Through a model of 13 V-J features, ophthalmopathy was separated from stable hyperthyroidism.

RNA transcripts served as the template for amplifying TCR beta CDR3 regions. Researchers ran a first-round RT-PCR on the TCR CDR3 using the HTBI primer set. TCRdb re-called the multiplex PCR reads with MiXCR, one entry per CDR3 protein. The table shows about 720,000 distinct CDR3 sequences, with around 17% occurring only once. At least ten counts were recorded for this clonotype. Its antigen is still unknown. The hyperthyroidism patients had all been newly diagnosed, and their disease duration was under 2 months. Their ages ranged from 18 to 65 years. Over 9 ml of fresh peripheral blood supplied the PBMCs. CDR1 and CDR2 (germline): MNHEY, SMNVEV (reference sequence). V was clipped by 2 bases and J by 2 bases, with 6 bases between them. The CDR3 contains 14 residues.

The specimen sequenced was blood. The V call is TRBV27, the J call TRBJ2-2; D remains ambiguous. The TCR comes from a man in his late teens or twenties with Graves' hyperthyroidism. In DNA form, the CDR3 reads TGTGCCAGCAGTTTAAACCGCAACACCGGGGAGCTGTTTTTT. This encodes CASSLNRNTGELFF.